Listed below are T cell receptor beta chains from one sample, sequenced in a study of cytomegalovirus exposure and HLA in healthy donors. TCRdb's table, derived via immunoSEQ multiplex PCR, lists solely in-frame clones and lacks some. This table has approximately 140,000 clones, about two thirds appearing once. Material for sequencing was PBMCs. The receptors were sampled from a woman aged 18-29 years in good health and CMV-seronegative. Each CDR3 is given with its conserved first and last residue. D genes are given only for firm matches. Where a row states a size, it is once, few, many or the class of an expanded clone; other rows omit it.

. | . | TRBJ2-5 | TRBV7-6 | CASRPGLRETQYF | TGTGCCAGCAGACCAGGGTTAAGGGAGACCCAGTACTTC
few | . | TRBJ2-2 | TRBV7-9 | CASSLVRGTGELFF | TGTGCCAGCAGCTTAGTGCGAGGCACCGGGGAGCTGTTTTTT
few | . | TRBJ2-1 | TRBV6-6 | CASSYSLEYNEQFF | TGTGCCAGCAGTTACTCGCTGGAGTACAATGAGCAGTTCTTC
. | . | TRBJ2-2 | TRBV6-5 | CATQASNTGELFF | TGTGCCACCCAGGCATCGAACACCGGGGAGCTGTTTTTT
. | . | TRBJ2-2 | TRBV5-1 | CASERDMNTGELFF | TGCGCCAGCGAGAGAGACATGAACACCGGGGAGCTGTTTTTT
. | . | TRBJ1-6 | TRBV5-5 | CASSLFGGSLYNSPLHF | TGTGCCAGCAGCTTATTTGGCGGGTCCCTCTATAATTCACCCCTCCACTTT
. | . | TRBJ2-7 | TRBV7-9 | CASREEAGASYEQYF | TGTGCCAGCAGGGAGGAGGCAGGAGCCTCCTACGAGCAGTACTTC
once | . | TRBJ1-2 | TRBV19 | CASSPQTVNYGYTF | TGTGCCAGTAGTCCCCAGACAGTCAACTATGGCTACACCTTC
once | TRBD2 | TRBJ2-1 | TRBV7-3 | CASSLPPISGGAVFSNEQFF | TGTGCCAGCAGCCTCCCCCCCATTAGCGGGGGGGCCGTTTTCTCCAATGAGCAGTTCTTC
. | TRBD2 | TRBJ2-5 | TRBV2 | CAIGGAGGETQYF | TGTGCCATCGGTGGGGCCGGGGGGGAGACCCAGTACTTC
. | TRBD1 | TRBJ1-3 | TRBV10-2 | CASSEGQGTGNTIYF | TGCGCCAGCAGTGAAGGACAGGGAACTGGAAACACCATATATTTT
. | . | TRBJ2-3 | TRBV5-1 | CASSPGFSTDTQYF | TGCGCCAGCAGCCCGGGTTTTAGCACAGATACGCAGTATTTT
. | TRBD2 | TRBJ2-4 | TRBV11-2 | CASSFEREGIQYF | TGTGCCAGCAGCTTCGAGCGGGAGGGCATTCAGTACTTC
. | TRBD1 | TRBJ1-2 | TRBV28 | CASSVDRGRGYGYTF | TGTGCCAGCAGTGTTGACAGGGGGCGCGGCTATGGCTACACCTTC
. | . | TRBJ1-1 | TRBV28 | CASSLISGETEAFF | TGTGCCAGCAGTTTAATCAGTGGGGAGACTGAAGCTTTCTTT
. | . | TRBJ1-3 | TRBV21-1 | CASSKGGGRGISGNTIYF | TGTGCCAGCAGCAAAGGGGGGGGTCGCGGGATCTCTGGAAACACCATATATTTT
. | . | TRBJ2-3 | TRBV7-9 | CASRPGQEGDTQYF | TGTGCCAGCAGACCCGGACAGGAGGGAGATACGCAGTATTTT
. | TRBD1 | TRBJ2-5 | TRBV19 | CAGLIDRGEETQYF | TGTGCCGGATTGATCGACAGGGGAGAAGAGACCCAGTACTTC
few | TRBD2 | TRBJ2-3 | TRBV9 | CASSVGSGTYTQYF | TGTGCCAGCAGCGTAGGTAGCGGGACTTATACGCAGTATTTT
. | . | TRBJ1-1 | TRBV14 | CASSPRFYTEAFF | TGTGCCAGCAGCCCGAGGTTTTACACTGAAGCTTTCTTT
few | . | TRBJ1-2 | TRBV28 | CASSSGGANYGYTF | TGTGCCAGCAGCTCCGGGGGGGCTAACTATGGCTACACCTTC
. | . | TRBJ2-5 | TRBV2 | CASSGEGSRGETQYF | TGTGCCAGCAGTGGAGAGGGTAGTCGGGGGGAGACCCAGTACTTC
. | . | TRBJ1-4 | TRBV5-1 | CASSLNGPGGGEKLFF | TGCGCCAGCAGCTTGAACGGACCCGGGGGTGGTGAAAAACTGTTTTTT
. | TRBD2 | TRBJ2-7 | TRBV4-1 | CASSQEGGGGPYEQYF | TGCGCCAGCAGCCAAGAAGGAGGCGGGGGACCCTACGAGCAGTACTTC
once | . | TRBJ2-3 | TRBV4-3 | CASSQSPGFTDTQYF | TGCGCCAGCAGCCAAAGTCCCGGTTTCACAGATACGCAGTATTTT
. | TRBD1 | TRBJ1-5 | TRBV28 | CASSGDRDSNQPQHF | TGTGCCAGCAGTGGTGACAGGGACAGCAATCAGCCCCAGCATTTT
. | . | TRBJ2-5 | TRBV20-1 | CSATQETQYF | TGCAGTGCTACTCAAGAGACCCAGTACTTC
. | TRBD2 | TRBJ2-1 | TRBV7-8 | CASSTGLVVGNEQFF | TGTGCCAGCAGCACGGGACTAGTAGTTGGGAATGAGCAGTTCTTC